This T cell receptor (beta chain) was obtained from a study of blood T cell repertoires in COVID-19. Study details: T cells, B-cell-depleted T cells, or PBMCs supplied cDNA or gDNA.

Germline-derived CDR1 and CDR2 are MNHEY and SMNVEV (reference sequence). V was clipped by 4 bases and J by 7 bases; unmatched bases: 1. This CDR3 comprises 13 residues. Per the original data handling: Estimation of nucleated cell counts was performed using reference gene primer amplification. Sequencing was performed with immunoSEQ multiplex PCR; in TCRdb, only in-frame clones are kept and a portion is missing. The V and J calls and clone size come from that table; D and trimming were worked out from the DNA. The table shows approximately 96,000 clones, with about 87% occurring only once. The specimen sequenced was peripheral blood. This receptor was identified in a human donor with COVID-19, enrolled during active disease. The donor label of this sample is uncertain. The J gene is TRBJ2-1, the V gene TRBV27, with 10 bases matching TRBD2. The CDR3 loop is CASSSSGRNEQFF. DNA of the CDR3: TGTGCCAGCAGTTCTAGCGGGAGAAATGAGCAGTTCTTC.